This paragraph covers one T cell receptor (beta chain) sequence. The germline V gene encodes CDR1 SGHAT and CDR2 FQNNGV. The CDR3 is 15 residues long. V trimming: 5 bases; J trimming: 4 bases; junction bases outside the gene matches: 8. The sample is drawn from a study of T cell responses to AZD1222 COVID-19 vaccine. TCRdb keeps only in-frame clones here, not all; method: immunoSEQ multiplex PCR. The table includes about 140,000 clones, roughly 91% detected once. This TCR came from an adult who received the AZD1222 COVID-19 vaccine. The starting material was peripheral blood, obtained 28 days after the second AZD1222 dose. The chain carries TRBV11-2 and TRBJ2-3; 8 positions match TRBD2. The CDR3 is CASSPRRGAADTQYF. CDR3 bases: TGTGCCAGCAGCCCCCGGCGGGGGGCTGCAGATACGCAGTATTTT. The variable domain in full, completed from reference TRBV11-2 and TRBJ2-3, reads EAGVAQSPRYKIIEKRQSVAFWCNPISGHATLYWYQQILGQGPKLLIQFQNNGVVDDSQLPKDRFSAERLKGVDSTLKIQPAKLEDSAVYLCASSPRRGAADTQYFGPGTRLTVL.